This TCR beta chain was obtained from a study of vaccination and CD4 T cells after COVID-19. The treatment was: roughly ten-day PBMC culture with coronavirus spike peptide pools or control peptides (ViraFEST assay). At the Johns Hopkins FTIC core, DNA taken from cultured CD4+ T cells was sequenced by way of the Oncomine TCR Beta short-read assay. It was from cultured CD4+ T cells that genomic DNA was extracted. TCRdb reprocessed the PCR reads with MiXCR, giving one entry per CDR3 protein. The sample has about 15,000 distinct CDR3 sequences, 55% to 85% seen once. Comment on this clonotype: The antigen is undetermined.

CDR1 WNHNN and CDR2 SYGVQD come from the germline V gene (reference sequence). The V gene end was trimmed by 6 bases and the J gene end by 0 bases; junction bases not matched to a gene: 1. The CDR3 has 14 residues. Sequencing was performed on CD4+ T cells from blood, cultured in vitro. This receptor was taken from a human donor who had recovered from COVID-19. This rearrangement joins TRBV10-1 to TRBJ2-2; TRBD1 agrees at 7 bases. This chain's CDR3 is CASRGTANTGELFF. In nucleotides, the CDR3 is TGCGCCAGCAGAGGGACAGCGAACACCGGGGAGCTGTTTTTT.